This T cell receptor (beta chain) was obtained from a study of PD-1 blockade in mismatch repair-deficient tumors. Study information: Patients had 12 mismatch repair-deficient cancer types and were previously treated and progressing. Study findings and constraints: After pembrolizumab, tumor-resident clones rose rapidly, then generally contracted before radiologic responses.

Trimming left V 2 bases short and J 0 bases short, with 11 bases between. The germline V gene has CDR1 SGHAT and CDR2 FQNNGV. This CDR3 is 16 amino acids long. As for this clone: Its specificity is not known.

The repertoire was sequenced with immunoSEQ multiplex PCR; TCRdb's copy has only in-frame clones and lacks some. The table lists about 22,000 clones, 70% to 90% of them singletons, with roughly 15% in the top ten. The chain joins TRBV11-2 to TRBJ1-3, with D unclear. This clonotype was sampled from an adult with mismatch repair-deficient cancer. Sample: peripheral blood, taken 2 weeks after starting pembrolizumab. In DNA, the CDR3 is TGTGCCAGCAGCTTAATAAACCGAATCTCTGGAAACACCATATATTTT. It encodes CASSLINRISGNTIYF.